The rows below give T cell receptor beta chains drawn from one sample of a study of control samples from healthy donors and cancer patients. Sequencing was performed with immunoSEQ multiplex PCR; in TCRdb, only in-frame clones are kept and a portion is missing. The sample includes more than 85,000 clones, 80% to 90% of them seen just once. Material for sequencing was blood. These receptors were taken from a woman in her 50s in good health. Both conserved end residues are trimmed from each CDR3. The size field is filled for only some rows; it gives once, few, many or a size class.

TRBV29-1,TRBJ1-2,NA,11,SVVGPGSYGYT
TRBV2,TRBJ2-2,once,12,ASLHGTNTGELF
TRBV7-2,TRBJ2-2,NA,12,ASSLDLNTGELF
TRBV27,TRBJ2-1,NA,13,ASSYKAGRLSEQF
TRBV6-5,TRBJ2-5,NA,12,ASSLAGDQETQY
TRBV11-2,TRBJ1-3,NA,13,ASSFVQGSGNTIY
TRBV5-1,TRBJ2-2,NA,11,ASSSPYTGELF
TRBV11-2,TRBJ1-1,NA,11,ASSAGGYTEAF
TRBV19,TRBJ2-4,NA,11,ASRDRGQNIQY
TRBV7-2,TRBJ2-1,NA,10,ASSGTGVEQF
TRBV5-4,TRBJ2-3,NA,16,ASSFPSGFPSGTDTQY
TRBV18,TRBJ1-2,NA,15,ASSPPSWTGSFYGYT
TRBV7-9,TRBJ1-2,NA,11,ASSIGTAYGYT
TRBV7-9,TRBJ2-2,NA,14,ASSRGEGFYTGELF
TRBV19,TRBJ2-1,NA,10,ATTDGYNEQF
TRBV15,TRBJ2-7,NA,13,ATSTLAGARYEQY
TRBV6-5,TRBJ2-3,NA,13,ASAGGQVPWDTQY
TRBV7-9,TRBJ1-5,NA,15,ASSLGGTGASNQPQH
TRBV6-5,TRBJ1-1,NA,12,ASSPGTVNTEAF
TRBV24-1,TRBJ2-3,NA,12,ATSDLAGVVAQY
TRBV5-7,TRBJ2-7,NA,14,ASSSREDRGSYEQY
TRBV11-2,TRBJ1-1,once,12,ASSSRDQNTEAF
TRBV11-2,TRBJ1-2,NA,10,ASRQGLHGYT
TRBV25-1,TRBJ2-1,NA,11,ASSDEGGNEQF
TRBV12-3/TRBV12-4,TRBJ2-5,NA,10,ASLGLKETQY
TRBV3-1/TRBV3-2,TRBJ2-5,NA,12,ASSQALLKETQY
TRBV24-1,TRBJ1-1,NA,9,ATSQGAVAF
TRBV5-1,TRBJ2-3,NA,13,ASSPSGGGIDTQY
TRBV5-1,TRBJ2-2,NA,15,ASSLGLAGGNTGELF
TRBV5-6,TRBJ2-3,NA,15,ASSFLNSGRVRDTQY
TRBV24-1,TRBJ2-1,NA,13,ATSGLAGVYNEQF
TRBV7-9,TRBJ2-7,NA,11,ASSLVLGNEQY
TRBV2,TRBJ1-1,NA,10,ASGGESTEAF
TRBV19,TRBJ2-3,NA,10,ASSMGTDTQY
TRBV7-9,TRBJ1-3,NA,10,ASSSRGNTIY
TRBV6-5,TRBJ2-1,NA,12,ASSAGQGYNEQF
TRBV9,TRBJ2-5,NA,12,ASSAGQVQETQY
TRBV4-3,TRBJ2-1,NA,12,ASSLDAADNEQF
TRBV30,TRBJ2-1,few,13,AWSVYFSGNNEQF
TRBV19,TRBJ2-3,NA,13,ASRVFGEITDTQY
TRBV10-2,TRBJ2-7,NA,14,ASSDPAKEGAYEQY
TRBV9,TRBJ1-2,NA,13,ASSVDPGLNYGYT
TRBV30,TRBJ1-3,once,10,AWTGEGNTIY